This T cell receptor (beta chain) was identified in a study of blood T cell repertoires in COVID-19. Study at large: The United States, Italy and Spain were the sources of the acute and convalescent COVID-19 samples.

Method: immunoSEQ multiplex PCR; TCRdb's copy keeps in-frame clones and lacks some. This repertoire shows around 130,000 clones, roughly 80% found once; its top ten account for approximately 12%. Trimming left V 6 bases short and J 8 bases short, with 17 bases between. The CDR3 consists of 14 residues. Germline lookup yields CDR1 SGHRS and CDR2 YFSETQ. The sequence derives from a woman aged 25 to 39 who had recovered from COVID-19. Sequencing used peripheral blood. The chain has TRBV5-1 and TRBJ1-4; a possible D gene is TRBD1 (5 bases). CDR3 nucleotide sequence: TGCGCCAGCACCCTGGGAGGGGACCGGGAAAAACTGTTTTTT. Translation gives CASTLGGDREKLFF.